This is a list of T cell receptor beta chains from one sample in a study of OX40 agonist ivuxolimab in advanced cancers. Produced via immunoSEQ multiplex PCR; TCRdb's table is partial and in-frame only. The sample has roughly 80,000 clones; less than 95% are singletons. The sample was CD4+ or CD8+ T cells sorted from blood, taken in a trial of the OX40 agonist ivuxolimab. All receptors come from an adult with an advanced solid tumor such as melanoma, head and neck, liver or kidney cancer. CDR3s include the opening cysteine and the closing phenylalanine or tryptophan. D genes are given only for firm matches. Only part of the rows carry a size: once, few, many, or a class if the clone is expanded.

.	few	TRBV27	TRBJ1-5	CASSLEFGQPQHF	TGTGCCAGCAGTTTGGAGTTTGGGCAGCCCCAGCATTTT
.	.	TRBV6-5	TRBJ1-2	CASRRDLVYGYTF	TGTGCCAGCAGGCGGGACCTCGTCTATGGCTACACCTTC
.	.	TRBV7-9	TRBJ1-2	CASSLGYGADYGYTF	TGTGCCAGCAGCTTAGGGTACGGGGCGGACTATGGCTACACCTTC
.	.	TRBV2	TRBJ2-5	CASNKHEGETQYF	TGTGCCAGCAATAAACACGAGGGAGAGACCCAGTACTTC
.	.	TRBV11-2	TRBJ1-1	CASSQQGLNTEAFF	TGTGCCAGCAGTCAACAGGGATTGAACACTGAAGCTTTCTTT
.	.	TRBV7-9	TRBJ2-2	CASSRATGELFF	TGTGCCAGCAGCCGGGCCACCGGGGAGCTGTTTTTT
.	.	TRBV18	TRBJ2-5	CASSPRRETQYF	TGTGCCAGCTCACCACGAAGGGAGACCCAGTACTTC
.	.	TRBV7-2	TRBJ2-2	CASSLGNRPTNTGELFF	TGTGCCAGCAGCTTAGGTAACCGCCCAACGAACACCGGGGAGCTGTTTTTT
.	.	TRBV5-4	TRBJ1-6	CASSCGEGSSYNSPLHF	TGTGCCAGCAGCTGTGGGGAGGGCAGCTCCTATAATTCACCCCTCCACTTT
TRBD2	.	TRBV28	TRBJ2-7	CASSLHSGGASYEQYF	TGTGCCAGCAGTTTACATAGCGGGGGGGCCTCCTACGAGCAGTACTTC
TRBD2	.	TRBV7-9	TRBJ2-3	CASSLGGGDADTQYF	TGTGCCAGCAGCTTAGGCGGGGGGGACGCAGATACGCAGTATTTT
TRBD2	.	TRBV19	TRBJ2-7	CASSIQLAGAYEQYF	TGTGCCAGTAGTATCCAACTAGCGGGGGCCTACGAGCAGTACTTC
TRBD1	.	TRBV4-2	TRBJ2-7	CASSQVGTGGYEQYF	TGTGCCAGCAGCCAAGTTGGGACAGGGGGCTACGAGCAGTACTTC
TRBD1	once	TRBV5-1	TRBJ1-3	CASSFTGDPGNTIYF	TGCGCCAGCAGCTTTACAGGGGATCCTGGAAACACCATATATTTT
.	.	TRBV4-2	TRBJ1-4	CASSHRRASNEKLFF	TGTGCCAGCAGCCATCGTCGGGCCTCTAATGAAAAACTGTTTTTT
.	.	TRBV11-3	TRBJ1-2	CASSKSLDGYTF	TGTGCCAGCAGCAAGTCCCTCGATGGCTACACCTTC
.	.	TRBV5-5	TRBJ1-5	CASSFLPGNQPQHF	TGTGCCAGCAGCTTTTTGCCGGGAAATCAGCCCCAGCATTTT
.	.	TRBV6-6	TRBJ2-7	CASSYAGGGYEQYF	TGTGCCAGCAGTTACGCAGGAGGCGGGTACGAGCAGTACTTC
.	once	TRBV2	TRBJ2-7	CASKSSLSIYEQYF	TGTGCCAGCAAGAGCTCTCTGTCCATCTACGAGCAGTACTTC
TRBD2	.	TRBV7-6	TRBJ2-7	CASSLGASGSNEQYF	TGTGCCAGCAGCTTAGGTGCTAGCGGGAGTAACGAGCAGTACTTC
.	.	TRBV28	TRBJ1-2	CASSSSGGAGSYGYTF	TGTGCCAGCAGTTCGAGCGGAGGGGCAGGGTCCTATGGCTACACCTTC
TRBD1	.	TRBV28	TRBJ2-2	CASSLTQGATGELFF	TGTGCCAGCAGTTTGACGCAGGGGGCAACCGGGGAGCTGTTTTTT
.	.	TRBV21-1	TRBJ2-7	CASSKAPGTRYDEQYF	TGTGCCAGCAGCAAAGCGCCCGGGACGAGGTACGACGAGCAGTACTTC
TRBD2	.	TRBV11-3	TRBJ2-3	CASKARGGSDTQYF	TGTGCCAGCAAAGCCCGCGGGGGGTCAGATACGCAGTATTTT
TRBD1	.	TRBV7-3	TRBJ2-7	CASSLKGTEGPYEQYF	TGTGCCAGCAGCTTAAAAGGGACAGAGGGACCATACGAGCAGTACTTC
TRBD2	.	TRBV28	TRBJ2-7	CASSLDGLAGAGEQYF	TGTGCCAGCAGTTTAGATGGGTTAGCGGGAGCGGGAGAGCAGTACTTC
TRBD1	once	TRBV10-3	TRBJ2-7	CATAGQGSYEQYF	TGTGCCACCGCCGGACAGGGTTCCTACGAGCAGTACTTC
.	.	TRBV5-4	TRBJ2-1	CASSLGTINEQFF	TGTGCCAGCAGCTTGGGGACCATAAATGAGCAGTTCTTC
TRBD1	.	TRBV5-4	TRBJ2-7	CASSRDRSYEQYF	TGTGCCAGCAGCAGGGACAGAAGCTACGAGCAGTACTTC
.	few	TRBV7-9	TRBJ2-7	CASSFGGSYEQYF	TGTGCCAGCAGCTTCGGCGGGTCCTACGAGCAGTACTTC
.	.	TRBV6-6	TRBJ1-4	CASSSAAATNEKLFF	TGTGCCAGCAGTTCGGCGGCGGCGACTAATGAAAAACTGTTTTTT
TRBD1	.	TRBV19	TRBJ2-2	CASTGTGIAGELFF	TGTGCCAGTACCGGGACAGGGATTGCCGGGGAGCTGTTTTTT
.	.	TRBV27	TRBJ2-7	CATGRGDFSSYEQYF	TGTGCCACTGGTCGAGGGGACTTTAGCTCCTACGAGCAGTACTTC
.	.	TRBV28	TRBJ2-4	CASSSPPGAKNIQYF	TGTGCCAGCAGTTCCCCCCCTGGGGCCAAAAACATTCAGTACTTC
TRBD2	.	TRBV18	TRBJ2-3	CASSPTSGGTDTQYF	TGTGCCAGCTCGCCGACTAGCGGAGGCACAGATACGCAGTATTTT
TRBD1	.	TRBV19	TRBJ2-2	CASDALRQGGTGELFF	TGTGCCAGTGACGCCCTCAGACAGGGCGGGACCGGGGAGCTGTTTTTT
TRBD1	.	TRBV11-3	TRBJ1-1	CASGAGQGAEAFF	TGTGCCAGCGGAGCCGGACAGGGGGCTGAAGCTTTCTTT
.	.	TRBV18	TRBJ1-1	CASSPQDGHTEAFF	TGTGCCAGCTCACCCCAGGACGGACACACTGAAGCTTTCTTT
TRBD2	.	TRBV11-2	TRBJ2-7	CASSHGGNPYEQYF	TGTGCCAGCAGCCACGGGGGGAACCCCTACGAGCAGTACTTC
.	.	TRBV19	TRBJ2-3	CASSIEQVTDTQYF	TGTGCCAGTAGTATCGAGCAGGTCACAGATACGCAGTATTTT
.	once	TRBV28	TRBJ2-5	CASSLSPGETQYF	TGTGCCAGCAGTTTGTCCCCGGGGGAGACCCAGTACTTC
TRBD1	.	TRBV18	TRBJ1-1	CASSLRQGENTEAFF	TGTGCCAGCTCACTGAGACAGGGGGAGAACACTGAAGCTTTCTTT
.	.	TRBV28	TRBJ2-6	CASSPGAAGANVLTF	TGTGCCAGCAGCCCCGGTGCGGCCGGGGCCAACGTCCTGACTTTC
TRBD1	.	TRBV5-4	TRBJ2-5	CASSLEGAGETQYF	TGTGCCAGCAGCTTGGAGGGGGCCGGAGAGACCCAGTACTTC
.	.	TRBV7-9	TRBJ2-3	CASSLGGGETDTQYF	TGTGCCAGCAGCTTAGGAGGAGGGGAGACAGATACGCAGTATTTT
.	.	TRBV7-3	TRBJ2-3	CASSSPPRTDTQYF	TGTGCCAGCAGTTCCCCTCCCCGCACAGATACGCAGTATTTT
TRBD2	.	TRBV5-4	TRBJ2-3	CASSSRLAPHRTDTQYF	TGTGCCAGCAGCTCCCGACTAGCGCCTCACCGCACAGATACGCAGTATTTT
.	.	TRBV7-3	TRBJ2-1	CASSPPSAGSYNEQFF	TGTGCCAGCAGCCCCCCATCAGCGGGTTCCTACAATGAGCAGTTCTTC
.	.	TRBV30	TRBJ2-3	CAWSVGQAASTDTQYF	TGTGCCTGGAGTGTGGGGCAGGCCGCTAGCACAGATACGCAGTATTTT
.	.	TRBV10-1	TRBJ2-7	CASSPRPGSSYEQYF	TGCGCCAGCAGCCCGAGACCGGGAAGCTCCTACGAGCAGTACTTC
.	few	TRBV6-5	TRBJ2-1	CASRKQGGGNEQFF	TGTGCCAGCAGAAAACAGGGTGGTGGCAATGAGCAGTTCTTC
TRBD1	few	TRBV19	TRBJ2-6	CASRDRGFTGANVLTF	TGTGCCAGCAGAGACAGGGGGTTCACTGGGGCCAACGTCCTGACTTTC
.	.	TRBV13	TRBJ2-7	CASSLGGGRWYYEQYF	TGTGCCAGCAGCTTAGGCGGAGGGAGGTGGTACTACGAGCAGTACTTC